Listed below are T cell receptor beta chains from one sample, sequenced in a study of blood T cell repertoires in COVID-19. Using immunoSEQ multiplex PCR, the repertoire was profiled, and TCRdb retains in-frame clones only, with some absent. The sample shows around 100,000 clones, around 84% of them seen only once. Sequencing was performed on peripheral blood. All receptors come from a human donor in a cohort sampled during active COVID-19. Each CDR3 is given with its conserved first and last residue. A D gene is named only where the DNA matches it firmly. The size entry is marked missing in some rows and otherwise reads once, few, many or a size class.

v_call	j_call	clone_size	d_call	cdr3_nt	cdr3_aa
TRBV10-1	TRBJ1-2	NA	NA	TGCGCCAGCAGTGATTCACATGGCTATGGCTACACCTTC	CASSDSHGYGYTF
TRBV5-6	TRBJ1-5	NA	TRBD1	TGTGCCAGCAGCTTAACAGGGGGCAATCAGCCCCAGCATTTT	CASSLTGGNQPQHF
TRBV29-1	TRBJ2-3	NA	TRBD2	TGCAGCGTTCAGGCGGGGGGGCTCACAGATACGCAGTATTTT	CSVQAGGLTDTQYF
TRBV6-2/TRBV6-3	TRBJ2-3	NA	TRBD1	TGTGCCAGCAGTTGGGAAGGGACAGGGGGAGATACGCAGTATTTT	CASSWEGTGGDTQYF
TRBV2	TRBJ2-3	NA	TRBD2	TGTGCCAGCAGTGAAGCGCTTGCTAGCGGGGGTCTGTATCCGCAGTATTTT	CASSEALASGGLYPQYF
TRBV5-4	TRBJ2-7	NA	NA	TGTGCCAGCAGCCAGGACATCCTCCTGGGGCGGCAGTACTTC	CASSQDILLGRQYF
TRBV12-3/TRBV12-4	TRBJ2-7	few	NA	TGTGCCACCGCCGAGACTAGTTTCGGCGAGCAGTACTTC	CATAETSFGEQYF
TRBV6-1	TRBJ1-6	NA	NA	TGTGCCAGCAGTGTTGAGGGTCTCGTTTATAATTCACCCCTCCACTTT	CASSVEGLVYNSPLHF
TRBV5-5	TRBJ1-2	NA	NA	TGTGCCAGCAGCGCGGAGGGGAACTATGGCTACACCTTC	CASSAEGNYGYTF
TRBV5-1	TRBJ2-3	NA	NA	TGCGCCAGCAGGCCCGGACTTATGGGGAACACAGATACGCAGTATTTT	CASRPGLMGNTDTQYF
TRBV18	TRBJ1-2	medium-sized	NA	TGTGCCAGCTCACCACCGACAGAGAGTTATGGCTACACCTTC	CASSPPTESYGYTF
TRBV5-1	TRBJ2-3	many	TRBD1	TGCGCCAGCAGCTGGGGACAGGGCACAGATACGCAGTATTTT	CASSWGQGTDTQYF
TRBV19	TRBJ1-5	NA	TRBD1	TGTGCCAGCGATGGACAGGTTGCACAGCCCCAGCATTTT	CASDGQVAQPQHF
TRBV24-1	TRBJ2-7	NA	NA	TGTGCCACCAGTGATAGGGGGAGATGGTACTTC	CATSDRGRWYF
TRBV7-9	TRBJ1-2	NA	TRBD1	TGTGCCAGCAGCCCGGGGGACAGGTCAACTAACTATGGCTACACCTTC	CASSPGDRSTNYGYTF
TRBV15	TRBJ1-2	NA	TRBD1	TGTGCCACCAGCAGATCTGTACAGGGGGCTGGCACCTTC	CATSRSVQGAGTF
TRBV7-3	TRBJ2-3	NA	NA	TGTGCCAGCAGCACCACCAGGGTGGATAAGCAGTATTTT	CASSTTRVDKQYF
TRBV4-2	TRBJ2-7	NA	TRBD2	TGTGCCAGCAGCCAGGTCGGACTAGCGGTGGGGGGGGAGCAGTACTTC	CASSQVGLAVGGEQYF
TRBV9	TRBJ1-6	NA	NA	TGTGCCAGCAGCGTAGTGTTCGGTGAAGGGAGCTCCTATAATTCACCCCTCCACTTT	CASSVVFGEGSSYNSPLHF
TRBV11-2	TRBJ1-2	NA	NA	TGTGCCAGCAGCTTGAACCCACAGGGTCGCCGGGGCTACACCTTC	CASSLNPQGRRGYTF